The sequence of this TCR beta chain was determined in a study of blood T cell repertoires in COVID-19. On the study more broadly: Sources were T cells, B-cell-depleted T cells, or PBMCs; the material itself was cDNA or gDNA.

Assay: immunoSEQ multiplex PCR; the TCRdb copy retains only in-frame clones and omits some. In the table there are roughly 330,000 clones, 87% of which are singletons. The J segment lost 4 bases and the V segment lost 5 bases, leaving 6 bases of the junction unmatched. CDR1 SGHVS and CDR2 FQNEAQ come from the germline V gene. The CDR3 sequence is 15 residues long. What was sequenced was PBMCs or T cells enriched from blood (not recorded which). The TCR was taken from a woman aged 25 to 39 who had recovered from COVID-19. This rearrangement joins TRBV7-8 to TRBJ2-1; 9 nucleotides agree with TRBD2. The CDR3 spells CASSLSGGPYNEQFF. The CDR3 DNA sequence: TGTGCCAGCAGCCTAAGCGGGGGGCCTTACAATGAGCAGTTCTTC.